This T cell receptor beta chain emerged from a study of blood T cells in healthy people across ages. General study results and limits: Significant beta diversity loss was already apparent by age roughly 44, declining roughly linearly. With donor CMV status unknown, expanded clonotype changes were possibly confounded. There were more naive CD4+ cells and higher diversity in long-lived donors than in aged donors.

Per germline, CDR1 SGHTA and CDR2 FQGTGA. Trimming removed 4 bases from V and 0 bases from J; junction bases left unmatched: 5. This CDR3 region has 16 residues. Turning to this clonotype: Its antigen is unidentified.

A sample-barcoded 5' primer and a J-beta primer mix were used in a second PCR of roughly 7 to 11 cycles. Researchers report that a template-switch adaptor with 12 random nucleotides tagged each cDNA molecule. From the 5' RACE reads, TCRdb called clonotypes with MiXCR, one entry per CDR3 protein. Seen here are roughly 1.7 million distinct CDR3 sequences, about 35% observed once, and the top ten hold roughly 12%. Specimen: blood. This sequence joins TRBV7-3 and TRBJ2-1, with TRBD2 identical over 8 bases. This clonotype was obtained from a woman aged 25 to 45 in good health. CDR3 bases: TGTGCCAGCAGCTCCGGGGGGGCAAGCTCCTACAATGAGCAGTTCTTC. Translated: CASSSGGASSYNEQFF.